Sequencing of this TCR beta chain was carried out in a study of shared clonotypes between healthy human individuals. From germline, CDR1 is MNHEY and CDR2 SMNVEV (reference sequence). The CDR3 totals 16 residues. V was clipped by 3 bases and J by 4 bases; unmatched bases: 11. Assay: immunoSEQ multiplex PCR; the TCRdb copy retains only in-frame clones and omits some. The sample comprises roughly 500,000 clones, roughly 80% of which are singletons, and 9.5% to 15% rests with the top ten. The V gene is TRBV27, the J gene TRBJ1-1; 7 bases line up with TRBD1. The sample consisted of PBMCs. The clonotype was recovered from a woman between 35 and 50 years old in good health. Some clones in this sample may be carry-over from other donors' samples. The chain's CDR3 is CASSFGQGVKGTEAFF. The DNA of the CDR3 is TGTGCCAGCAGTTTCGGGCAGGGGGTTAAGGGCACTGAAGCTTTCTTT.